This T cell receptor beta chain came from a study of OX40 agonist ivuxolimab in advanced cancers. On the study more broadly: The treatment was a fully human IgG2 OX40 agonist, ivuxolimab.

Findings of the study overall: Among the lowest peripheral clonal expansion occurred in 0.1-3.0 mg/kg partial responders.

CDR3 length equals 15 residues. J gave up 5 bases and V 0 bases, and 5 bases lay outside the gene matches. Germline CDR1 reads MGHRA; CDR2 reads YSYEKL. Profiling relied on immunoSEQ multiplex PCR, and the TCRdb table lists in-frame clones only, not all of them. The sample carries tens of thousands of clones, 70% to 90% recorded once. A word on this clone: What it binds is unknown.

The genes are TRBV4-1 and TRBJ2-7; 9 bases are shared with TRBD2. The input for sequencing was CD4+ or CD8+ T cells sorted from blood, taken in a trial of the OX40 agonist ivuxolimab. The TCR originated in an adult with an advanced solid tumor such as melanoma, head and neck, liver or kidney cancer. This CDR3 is CASSQEELAGHEQYF. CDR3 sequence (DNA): TGCGCCAGCAGCCAAGAAGAACTAGCGGGCCACGAGCAGTACTTC.